These T cell receptor beta chains were read from a single sample in a study of cytomegalovirus exposure and HLA in healthy donors. Libraries were prepared by immunoSEQ multiplex PCR; TCRdb keeps only in-frame clonotypes and omits some of them. The sample contains about 100,000 clones, 75% to 80% of which appear only once. Sequenced material: PBMCs. The receptors were sampled from a woman between 35 and 50 years old in good health and CMV-seronegative. Each CDR3 is given with its conserved first and last residue. The order of the fields is CDR3 protein, CDR3 DNA, clone size, J gene, D gene, V gene. A D gene is named only where the DNA matches it firmly. Clone size appears in some rows only: once, few, many, or a class for an expanded clone.

cdr3_aa: CASSLAQNSPLHF
cdr3_nt: TGTGCCAGCAGCTTGGCTCAAAATTCACCCCTCCACTTT
clone_size: once
j_call: TRBJ1-6
d_call: NA
v_call: TRBV7-8

cdr3_aa: CASSQDPAGGLYNEQFF
cdr3_nt: TGCGCCAGCAGCCAAGACCCAGCGGGGGGACTTTACAATGAGCAGTTCTTC
clone_size: NA
j_call: TRBJ2-1
d_call: TRBD2
v_call: TRBV4-1

cdr3_aa: CASSEGHRAYGYTF
cdr3_nt: TGTGCCAGCAGTGAAGGTCACAGGGCTTATGGCTACACCTTC
clone_size: NA
j_call: TRBJ1-2
d_call: NA
v_call: TRBV6-1

cdr3_aa: CAWEAKRTGEAEAFF
cdr3_nt: TGTGCCTGGGAGGCCAAACGGACAGGGGAGGCTGAAGCTTTCTTT
clone_size: NA
j_call: TRBJ1-1
d_call: TRBD1
v_call: TRBV30

cdr3_aa: CASSLVFSTDTQYF
cdr3_nt: TGTGCCAGCAGCTTAGTATTCAGCACAGATACGCAGTATTTT
clone_size: NA
j_call: TRBJ2-3
d_call: NA
v_call: TRBV7-2

cdr3_aa: CASSRGGVRETQYF
cdr3_nt: TGTGCCAGCAGCCGGGGGGGGGTCCGGGAGACCCAGTACTTC
clone_size: NA
j_call: TRBJ2-5
d_call: TRBD2
v_call: TRBV27

cdr3_aa: CASSFTGTDGNQPQHF
cdr3_nt: TGTGCCAGCAGCTTTACCGGGACAGATGGCAATCAGCCCCAGCATTTT
clone_size: NA
j_call: TRBJ1-5
d_call: TRBD1
v_call: TRBV5-5

cdr3_aa: CAWTRQGPYGYTF
cdr3_nt: TGTGCCTGGACTCGACAGGGACCCTATGGCTACACCTTC
clone_size: NA
j_call: TRBJ1-2
d_call: TRBD1
v_call: TRBV30

cdr3_aa: CASSYRGTNTEAFF
cdr3_nt: TGTGCCAGCAGTTATAGGGGAACGAACACTGAAGCTTTCTTT
clone_size: few
j_call: TRBJ1-1
d_call: NA
v_call: TRBV6-5

cdr3_aa: CAISEMAGGLGEQFF
cdr3_nt: TGTGCCATCAGTGAAATGGCGGGGGGGCTTGGGGAGCAGTTCTTC
clone_size: NA
j_call: TRBJ2-1
d_call: TRBD2
v_call: TRBV10-3

cdr3_aa: CAWSVLASNEQFF
cdr3_nt: TGTGCCTGGAGTGTACTTGCAAGCAATGAGCAGTTCTTC
clone_size: NA
j_call: TRBJ2-1
d_call: NA
v_call: TRBV30

cdr3_aa: CASRSGSYNSPLHF
cdr3_nt: TGTGCCAGCAGAAGCGGGAGCTATAATTCACCCCTCCACTTT
clone_size: NA
j_call: TRBJ1-6
d_call: NA
v_call: TRBV7-3

cdr3_aa: CASSSRDRGLDGELFF
cdr3_nt: TGTGCCAGCAGCTCCCGGGACAGGGGTTTGGACGGGGAGCTGTTTTTT
clone_size: NA
j_call: TRBJ2-2
d_call: TRBD1
v_call: TRBV7-9

cdr3_aa: CASSLGGNPYEQYF
cdr3_nt: TGTGCCAGCAGCCTCGGAGGGAACCCCTACGAGCAGTACTTC
clone_size: once
j_call: TRBJ2-7
d_call: NA
v_call: TRBV6-6

cdr3_aa: CASSPEGQAASYEQYF
cdr3_nt: TGTGCCAGCAGCCCGGAGGGGCAGGCAGCGTCCTACGAGCAGTACTTC
clone_size: few
j_call: TRBJ2-7
d_call: NA
v_call: TRBV5-6

cdr3_aa: CASSFRGEGSYEQYF
cdr3_nt: TGCGCCAGCAGCTTCCGTGGTGAGGGATCCTACGAGCAGTACTTC
clone_size: NA
j_call: TRBJ2-7
d_call: NA
v_call: TRBV5-1

cdr3_aa: CASSFSDNEQFF
cdr3_nt: TGTGCCAGCAGTTTCAGTGACAATGAGCAGTTCTTC
clone_size: NA
j_call: TRBJ2-1
d_call: NA
v_call: TRBV6-6

cdr3_aa: CASRPGDRGSEAFF
cdr3_nt: TGTGCCAGCAGGCCCGGGGACAGGGGCTCCGAAGCTTTCTTT
clone_size: few
j_call: TRBJ1-1
d_call: TRBD1
v_call: TRBV13

cdr3_aa: CASSVDSSSYEQYF
cdr3_nt: TGTGCCAGCAGCGTGGACAGTAGCTCCTACGAGCAGTACTTC
clone_size: NA
j_call: TRBJ2-7
d_call: NA
v_call: TRBV9

cdr3_aa: CASSSPPGGNYGYTF
cdr3_nt: TGTGCCAGCAGTTCCCCCCCTGGGGGGAACTATGGCTACACCTTC
clone_size: NA
j_call: TRBJ1-2
d_call: NA
v_call: TRBV28

cdr3_aa: CASSTRAPGYEQYF
cdr3_nt: TGTGCCAGCAGCACTAGAGCACCTGGCTACGAGCAGTACTTC
clone_size: NA
j_call: TRBJ2-7
d_call: NA
v_call: TRBV9

cdr3_aa: CASSRDTIPNQPQHF
cdr3_nt: TGTGCCAGCAGTCGGGACACCATCCCCAATCAGCCCCAGCATTTT
clone_size: NA
j_call: TRBJ1-5
d_call: NA
v_call: TRBV28

cdr3_aa: CASSLRTGTNSPLHF
cdr3_nt: TGTGCCAGCAGCCTACGGACAGGGACTAATTCACCCCTCCACTTT
clone_size: NA
j_call: TRBJ1-6
d_call: TRBD1
v_call: TRBV7-9

cdr3_aa: CAISEFSGDEQFF
cdr3_nt: TGTGCCATCAGTGAGTTCTCGGGGGACGAGCAGTTCTTC
clone_size: NA
j_call: TRBJ2-1
d_call: NA
v_call: TRBV10-3

cdr3_aa: CASSERVAGGPETQYF
cdr3_nt: TGTGCCAGCAGTGAAAGGGTAGCGGGGGGGCCAGAGACCCAGTACTTC
clone_size: NA
j_call: TRBJ2-5
d_call: TRBD2
v_call: TRBV6-1

cdr3_aa: CASTRFDSSYEQYF
cdr3_nt: TGTGCCAGCACGAGGTTCGACTCCTCCTACGAGCAGTACTTC
clone_size: NA
j_call: TRBJ2-7
d_call: NA
v_call: TRBV7-9

cdr3_aa: CSVSFRDSHYEQYF
cdr3_nt: TGCAGCGTTTCATTTAGGGACAGCCACTACGAGCAGTACTTC
clone_size: few
j_call: TRBJ2-7
d_call: TRBD1
v_call: TRBV29-1

cdr3_aa: CASSPRTGKSSGANVLTF
cdr3_nt: TGTGCCAGCAGTCCGAGGACAGGGAAGAGCTCTGGGGCCAACGTCCTGACTTTC
clone_size: NA
j_call: TRBJ2-6
d_call: TRBD1
v_call: TRBV28

cdr3_aa: CASSPQRSGEQFF
cdr3_nt: TGCGCCAGCAGCCCTCAGCGCAGTGGTGAGCAGTTCTTC
clone_size: NA
j_call: TRBJ2-1
d_call: NA
v_call: TRBV5-1

cdr3_aa: CASRDRVETQYF
cdr3_nt: TGTGCCAGCAGGGACAGGGTCGAGACCCAGTACTTC
clone_size: NA
j_call: TRBJ2-5
d_call: TRBD1
v_call: TRBV2

cdr3_aa: CSAITSDEQYF
cdr3_nt: TGCAGTGCTATAACTAGCGACGAGCAGTACTTC
clone_size: NA
j_call: TRBJ2-7
d_call: TRBD2
v_call: TRBV20-1

cdr3_aa: CASSLGRRTTNEKLFF
cdr3_nt: TGTGCCAGCAGCTTAGGGCGGAGGACAACTAATGAAAAACTGTTTTTT
clone_size: NA
j_call: TRBJ1-4
d_call: NA
v_call: TRBV7-9

cdr3_aa: CASREGLQNQPQNF
cdr3_nt: TGTGCCAGCAGGGAGGGACTCCAAAATCAGCCCCAGAATTTT
clone_size: NA
j_call: TRBJ1-5
d_call: NA
v_call: TRBV28

cdr3_aa: CASSWDSPGTQYF
cdr3_nt: TGTGCCAGCAGCTGGGACTCCCCCGGGACCCAGTACTTC
clone_size: NA
j_call: TRBJ2-5
d_call: NA
v_call: TRBV5-4

cdr3_aa: CASSETGGASNEKLFF
cdr3_nt: TGCGCCAGCAGCGAGACAGGGGGCGCCTCTAATGAAAAACTGTTTTTT
clone_size: NA
j_call: TRBJ1-4
d_call: TRBD1
v_call: TRBV5-1